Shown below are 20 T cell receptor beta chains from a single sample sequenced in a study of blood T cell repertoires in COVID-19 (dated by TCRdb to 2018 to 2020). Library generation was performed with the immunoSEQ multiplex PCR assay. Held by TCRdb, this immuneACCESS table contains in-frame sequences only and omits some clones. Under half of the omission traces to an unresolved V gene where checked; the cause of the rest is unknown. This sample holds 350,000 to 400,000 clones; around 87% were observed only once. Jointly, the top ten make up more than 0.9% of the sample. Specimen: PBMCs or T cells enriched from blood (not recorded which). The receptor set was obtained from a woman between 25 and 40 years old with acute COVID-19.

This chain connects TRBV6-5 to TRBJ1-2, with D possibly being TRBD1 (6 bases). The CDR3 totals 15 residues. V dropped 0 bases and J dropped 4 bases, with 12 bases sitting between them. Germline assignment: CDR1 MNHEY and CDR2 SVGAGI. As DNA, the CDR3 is TGTGCCAGCAGTTACTCTGGGGGCATCGGCTATGGCTACACCTTC. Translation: CASSYSGGIGYGYTF.

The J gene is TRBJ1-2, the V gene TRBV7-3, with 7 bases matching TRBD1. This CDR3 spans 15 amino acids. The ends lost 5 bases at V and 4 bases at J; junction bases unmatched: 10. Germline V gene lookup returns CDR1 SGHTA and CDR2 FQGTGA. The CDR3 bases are TGTGCCAGCAGCCCCCGGACAGGTTTCGGCTATGGCTACACCTTC. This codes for CASSPRTGFGYGYTF.

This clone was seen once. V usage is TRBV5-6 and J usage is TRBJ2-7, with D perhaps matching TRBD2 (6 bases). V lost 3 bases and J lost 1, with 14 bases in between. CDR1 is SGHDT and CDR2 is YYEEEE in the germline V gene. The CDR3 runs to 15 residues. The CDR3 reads CASSSGGTLSYEQYF. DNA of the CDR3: TGTGCCAGCAGCTCCGGAGGGACTTTGTCCTACGAGCAGTACTTC.

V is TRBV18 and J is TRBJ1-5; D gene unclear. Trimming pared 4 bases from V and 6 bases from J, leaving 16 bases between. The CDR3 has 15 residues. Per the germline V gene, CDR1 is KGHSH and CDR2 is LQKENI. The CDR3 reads CASSLNARVSQPQHF. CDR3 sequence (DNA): TGTGCCAGCTCACTAAACGCACGGGTTTCTCAGCCCCAGCATTTT.

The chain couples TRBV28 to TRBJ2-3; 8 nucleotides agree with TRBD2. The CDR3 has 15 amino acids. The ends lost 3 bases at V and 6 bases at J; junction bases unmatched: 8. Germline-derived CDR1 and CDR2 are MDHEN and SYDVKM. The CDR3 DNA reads TGTGCCAGCAGTTTCTCGGGGGGGACGGTTGATACGCAGTATTTT. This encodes CASSFSGGTVDTQYF.

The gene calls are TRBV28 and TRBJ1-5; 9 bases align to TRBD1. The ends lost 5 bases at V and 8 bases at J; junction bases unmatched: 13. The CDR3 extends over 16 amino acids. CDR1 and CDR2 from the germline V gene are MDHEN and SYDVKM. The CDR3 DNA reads TGTGCCAGCAGTCAACCGGGGACAGGGAGAAAGAAGCCCCAGCATTTT. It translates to CASSQPGTGRKKPQHF. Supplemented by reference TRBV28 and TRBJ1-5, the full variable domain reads DVKVTQSSRYLVKRTGEKVFLECVQDMDHENMFWYRQDPGLGLRLIYFSYDVKMKEKGDIPEGYSVSREKKERFSLILESASTNQTSMYLCASSQPGTGRKKPQHFGDGTRLSIL.

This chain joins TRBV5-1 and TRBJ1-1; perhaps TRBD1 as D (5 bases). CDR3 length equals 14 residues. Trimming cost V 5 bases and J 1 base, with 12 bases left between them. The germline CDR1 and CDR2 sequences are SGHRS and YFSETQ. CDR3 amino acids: CASRSAGQNTEAFF. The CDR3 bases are TGCGCCAGCAGGTCGGCAGGACAGAACACTGAAGCTTTCTTT.

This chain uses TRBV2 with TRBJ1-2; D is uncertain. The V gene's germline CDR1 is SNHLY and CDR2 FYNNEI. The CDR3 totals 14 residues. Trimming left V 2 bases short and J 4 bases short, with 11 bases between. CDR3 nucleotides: TGTGCCAGCAGTGAACTCGCGGATTTCTATGGCTACACCTTC. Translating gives CASSELADFYGYTF.

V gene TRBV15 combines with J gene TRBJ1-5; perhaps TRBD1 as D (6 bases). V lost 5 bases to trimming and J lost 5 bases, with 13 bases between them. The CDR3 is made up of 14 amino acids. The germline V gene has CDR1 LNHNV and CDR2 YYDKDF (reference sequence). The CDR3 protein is CATSGVNRDQPQHF. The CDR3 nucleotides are TGTGCCACCAGCGGGGTAAACAGGGATCAGCCCCAGCATTTT.

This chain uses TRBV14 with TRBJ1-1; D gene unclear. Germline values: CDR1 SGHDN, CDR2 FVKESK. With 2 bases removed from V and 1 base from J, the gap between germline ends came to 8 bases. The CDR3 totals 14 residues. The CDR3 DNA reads TGTGCCAGCAGCCAAATTGTCCAGAACACTGAAGCTTTCTTT. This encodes CASSQIVQNTEAFF. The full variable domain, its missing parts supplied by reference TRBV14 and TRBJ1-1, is EAGVTQFPSHSVIEKGQTVTLRCDPISGHDNLYWYRRVMGKEIKFLLHFVKESKQDESGMPNNRFLAERTGGTYSTLKVQPAELEDSGVYFCASSQIVQNTEAFFGQGTRLTVV.

CDR3 sequence: CASTTGATAEAFF. The CDR3 DNA follows: TGTGCCAGCACCACAGGAGCCACAGCTGAAGCTTTCTTT. The gene calls are TRBV12-3 or TRBV12-4 and TRBJ1-1; a weak D match, TRBD1 (5 bases). V was cut by 7 bases and J by 6 bases, with 15 bases left in between. CDR3 length: 13 residues.

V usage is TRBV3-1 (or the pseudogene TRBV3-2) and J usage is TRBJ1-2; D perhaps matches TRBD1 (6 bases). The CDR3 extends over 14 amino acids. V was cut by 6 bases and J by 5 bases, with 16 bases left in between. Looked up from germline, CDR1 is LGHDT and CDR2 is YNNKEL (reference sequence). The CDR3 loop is CASRPQGSDYGYTF. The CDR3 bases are TGTGCCAGCAGGCCACAGGGATCGGATTATGGCTACACCTTC.

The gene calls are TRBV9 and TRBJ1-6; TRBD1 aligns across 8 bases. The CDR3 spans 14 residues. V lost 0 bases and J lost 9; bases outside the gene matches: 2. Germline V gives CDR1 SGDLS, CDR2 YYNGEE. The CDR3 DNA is TGTGCCAGCAGCGTAGAAGACAGGGGTTCACCCCTCCACTTT. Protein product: CASSVEDRGSPLHF.

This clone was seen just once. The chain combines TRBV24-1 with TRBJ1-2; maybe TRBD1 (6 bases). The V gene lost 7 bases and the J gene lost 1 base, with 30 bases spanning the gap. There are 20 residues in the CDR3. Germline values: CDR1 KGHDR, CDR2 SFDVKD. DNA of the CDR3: TGTGCCACCAGCAAGAATAGTATAGCAGGGGAAGGAGATCTTAACTATGGCTACACCTTC. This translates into CATSKNSIAGEGDLNYGYTF.

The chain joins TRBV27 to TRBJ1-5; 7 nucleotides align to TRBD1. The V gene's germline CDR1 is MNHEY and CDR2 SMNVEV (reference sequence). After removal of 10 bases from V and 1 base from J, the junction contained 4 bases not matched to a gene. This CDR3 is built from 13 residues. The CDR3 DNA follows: TGTGCCACATCGGGACAGAGCAATCAGCCCCAGCATTTT. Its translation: CATSGQSNQPQHF.

CDR3 in amino acids: CASSVVSGRQETQYF. The CDR3 DNA sequence: TGTGCCAGCAGCGTAGTGTCAGGGAGGCAAGAGACCCAGTACTTC. The chain employs TRBV9 and TRBJ2-5, with TRBD2 as a possible D gene (6 bases). This CDR3 comprises 15 residues. V was pared by 0 bases and J by 2 bases, with 11 bases between. The germline V gene encodes CDR1 SGDLS and CDR2 YYNGEE.

The DNA for the CDR3 is TGTGCCAGCAGCTTGGGGCGGACAATTCGGAGCGAAAAACTGTTTTTT. Protein product: CASSLGRTIRSEKLFF. The rearrangement joins TRBV5-8 to TRBJ1-4, with D possibly being TRBD1 (5 bases). V was pared by 0 bases and J by 8 bases, with 17 bases between. There are 16 residues in the CDR3. The germline gives CDR1 SGHTS, CDR2 YDEGEE.

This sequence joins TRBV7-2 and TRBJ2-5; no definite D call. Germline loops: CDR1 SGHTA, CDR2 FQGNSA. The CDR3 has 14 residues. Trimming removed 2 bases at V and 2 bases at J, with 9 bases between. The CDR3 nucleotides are TGTGCCAGCAGCTTACCAGGCCCACAAGAGACCCAGTACTTC. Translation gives CASSLPGPQETQYF.

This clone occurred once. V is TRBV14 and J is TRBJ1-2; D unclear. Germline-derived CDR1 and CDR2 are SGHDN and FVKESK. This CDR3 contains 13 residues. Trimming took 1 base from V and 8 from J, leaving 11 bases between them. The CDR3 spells CASSQVVRLGYTF. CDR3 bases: TGTGCCAGCAGCCAAGTTGTGCGCCTCGGCTACACCTTC.

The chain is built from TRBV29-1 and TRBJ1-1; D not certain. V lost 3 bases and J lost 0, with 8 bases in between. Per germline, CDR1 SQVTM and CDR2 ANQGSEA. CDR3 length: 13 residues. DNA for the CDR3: TGCAGCGTTGAGGAGAACATGAACACTGAAGCTTTCTTT. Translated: CSVEENMNTEAFF.